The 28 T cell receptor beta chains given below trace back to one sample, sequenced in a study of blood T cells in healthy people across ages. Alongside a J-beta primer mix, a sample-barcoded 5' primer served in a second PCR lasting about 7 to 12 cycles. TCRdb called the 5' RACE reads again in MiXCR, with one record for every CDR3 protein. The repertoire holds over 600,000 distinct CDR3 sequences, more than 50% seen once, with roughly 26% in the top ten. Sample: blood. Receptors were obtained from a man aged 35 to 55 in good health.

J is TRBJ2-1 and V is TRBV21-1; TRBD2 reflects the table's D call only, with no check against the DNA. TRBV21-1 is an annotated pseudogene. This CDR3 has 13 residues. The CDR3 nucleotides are TGTGCCAGCAGCCGACTAGCGGAGAATGAGCAGTTCTTC. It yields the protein CASSRLAENEQFF.

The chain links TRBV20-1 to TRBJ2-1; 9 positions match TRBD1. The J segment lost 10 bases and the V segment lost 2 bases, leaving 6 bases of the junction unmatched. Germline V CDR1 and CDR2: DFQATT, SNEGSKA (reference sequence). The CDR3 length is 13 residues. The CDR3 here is CSARTTGGGEQFF. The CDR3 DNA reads TGCAGTGCTAGAACCACAGGGGGCGGAGAGCAGTTCTTC.

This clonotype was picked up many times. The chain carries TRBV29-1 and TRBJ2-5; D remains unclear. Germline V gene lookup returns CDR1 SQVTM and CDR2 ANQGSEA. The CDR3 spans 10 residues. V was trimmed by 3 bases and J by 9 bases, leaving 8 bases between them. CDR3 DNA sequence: TGCAGCGTTGATACCGAGCCCCAGTACTTC. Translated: CSVDTEPQYF.

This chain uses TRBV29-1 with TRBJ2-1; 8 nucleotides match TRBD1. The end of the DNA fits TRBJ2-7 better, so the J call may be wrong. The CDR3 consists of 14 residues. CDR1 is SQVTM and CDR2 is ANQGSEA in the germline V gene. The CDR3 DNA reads TGCAGCGTTGTTCCCGGGACAGGTGTCTACGAGCAGTACTTC. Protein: CSVVPGTGVYEQYF.

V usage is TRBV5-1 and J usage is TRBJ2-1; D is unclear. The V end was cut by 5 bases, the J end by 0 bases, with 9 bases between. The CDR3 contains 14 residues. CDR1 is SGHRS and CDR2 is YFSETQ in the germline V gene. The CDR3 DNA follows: TGCGCCAGCAGGGATGGCAGCTCCTACAATGAGCAGTTCTTC. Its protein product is CASRDGSSYNEQFF. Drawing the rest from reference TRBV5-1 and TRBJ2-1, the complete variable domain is KAGVTQTPRYLIKTRGQQVTLSCSPISGHRSVSWYQQTPGQGLQFLFEYFSETQRNKGNFPGRFSGRQFSNSRSEMNVSTLELGDSALYLCASRDGSSYNEQFFGPGTRLTVL.

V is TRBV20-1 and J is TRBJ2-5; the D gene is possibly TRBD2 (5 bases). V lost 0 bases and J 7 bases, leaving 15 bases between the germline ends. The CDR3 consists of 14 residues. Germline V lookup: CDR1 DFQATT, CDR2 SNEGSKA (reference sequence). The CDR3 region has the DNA TGCAGTGCTAGAGATCAAGAGGCGGGCGGGACCCAGTACTTC. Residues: CSARDQEAGGTQYF.

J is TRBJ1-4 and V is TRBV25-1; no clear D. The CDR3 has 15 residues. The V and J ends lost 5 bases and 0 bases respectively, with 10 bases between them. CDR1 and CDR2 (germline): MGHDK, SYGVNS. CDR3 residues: CASSSRGATNEKLFF. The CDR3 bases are TGTGCCAGCAGTTCGAGAGGAGCAACTAATGAAAAACTGTTTTTT. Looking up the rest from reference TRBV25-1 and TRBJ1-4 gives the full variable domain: EADIYQTPRYLVIGTGKKITLECSQTMGHDKMYWYQQDPGMELHLIHYSYGVNSTEKGDLSSESTVSRIRTEHFPLTLESARPSHTSQYLCASSSRGATNEKLFFGSGTQLSVL.

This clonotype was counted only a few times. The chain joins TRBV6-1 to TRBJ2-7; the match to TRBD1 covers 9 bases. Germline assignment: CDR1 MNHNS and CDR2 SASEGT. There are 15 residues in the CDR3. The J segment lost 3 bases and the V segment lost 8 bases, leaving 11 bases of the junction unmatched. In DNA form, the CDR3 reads TGTGCCAGCCCTCGGGACAGGGAGACAAACTACGAGCAGTACTTC. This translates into CASPRDRETNYEQYF.

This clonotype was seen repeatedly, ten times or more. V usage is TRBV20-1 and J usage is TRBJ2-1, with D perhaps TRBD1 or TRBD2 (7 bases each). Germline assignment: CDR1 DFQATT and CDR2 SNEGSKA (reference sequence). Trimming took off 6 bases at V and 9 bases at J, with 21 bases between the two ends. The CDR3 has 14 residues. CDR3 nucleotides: TGCAGTGCCCAGGGGGGAGGGGAGAGCGGTGAGCAGTTCTTC. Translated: CSAQGGGESGEQFF.

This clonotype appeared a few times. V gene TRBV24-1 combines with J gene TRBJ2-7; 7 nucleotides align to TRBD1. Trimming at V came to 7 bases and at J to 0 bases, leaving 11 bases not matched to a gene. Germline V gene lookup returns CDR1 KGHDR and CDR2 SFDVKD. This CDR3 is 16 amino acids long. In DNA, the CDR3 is TGTGCCACCAGCATCTCCCGGGACAGAATCTCCTACGAGCAGTACTTC. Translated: CATSISRDRISYEQYF.

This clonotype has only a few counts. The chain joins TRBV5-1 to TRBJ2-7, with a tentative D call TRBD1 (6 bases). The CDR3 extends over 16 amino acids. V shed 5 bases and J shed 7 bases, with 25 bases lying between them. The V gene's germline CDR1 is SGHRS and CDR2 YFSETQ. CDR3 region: CASRGYEQGSASEQYF. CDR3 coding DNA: TGCGCCAGCAGAGGATATGAACAGGGCTCTGCTAGTGAGCAGTACTTC. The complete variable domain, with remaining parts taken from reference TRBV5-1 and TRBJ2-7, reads KAGVTQTPRYLIKTRGQQVTLSCSPISGHRSVSWYQQTPGQGLQFLFEYFSETQRNKGNFPGRFSGRQFSNSRSEMNVSTLELGDSALYLCASRGYEQGSASEQYFGPGTRLTVT.

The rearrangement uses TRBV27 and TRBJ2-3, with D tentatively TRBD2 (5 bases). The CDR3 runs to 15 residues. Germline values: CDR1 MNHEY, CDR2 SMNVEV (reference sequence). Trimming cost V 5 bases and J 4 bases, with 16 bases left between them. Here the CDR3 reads CASSIQDGGPDTQYF. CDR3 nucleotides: TGTGCCAGCAGTATCCAGGACGGAGGCCCAGATACGCAGTATTTT.

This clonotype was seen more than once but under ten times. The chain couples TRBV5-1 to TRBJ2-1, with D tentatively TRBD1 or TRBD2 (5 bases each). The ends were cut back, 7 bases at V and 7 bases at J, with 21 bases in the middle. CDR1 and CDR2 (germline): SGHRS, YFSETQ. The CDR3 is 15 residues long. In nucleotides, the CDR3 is TGCGCCAGCCGGGACGGGACCGATCCCTTGAATGAGCAGTTCTTC. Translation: CASRDGTDPLNEQFF.

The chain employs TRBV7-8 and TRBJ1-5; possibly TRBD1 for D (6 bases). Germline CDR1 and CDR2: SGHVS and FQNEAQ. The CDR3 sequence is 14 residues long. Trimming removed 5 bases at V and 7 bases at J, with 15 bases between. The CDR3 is CASSVTGASQPQHF. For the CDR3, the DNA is TGTGCCAGCAGCGTAACGGGGGCAAGCCAGCCCCAGCATTTT. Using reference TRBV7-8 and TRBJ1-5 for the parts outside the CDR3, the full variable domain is GAGVSQSPRYKVAKRGQDVALRCDPISGHVSLFWYQQALGQGPEFLTYFQNEAQLDKSGLPSDRFFAERPEGSVSTLKIQRTQQEDSAVYLCASSVTGASQPQHFGDGTRLSIL.

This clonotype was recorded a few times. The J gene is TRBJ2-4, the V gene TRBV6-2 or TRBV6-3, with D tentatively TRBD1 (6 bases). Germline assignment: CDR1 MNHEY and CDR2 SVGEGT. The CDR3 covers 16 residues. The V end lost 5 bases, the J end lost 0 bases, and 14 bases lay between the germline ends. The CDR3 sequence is CASSRRGGIAKNIQYF. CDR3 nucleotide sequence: TGTGCCAGCAGTCGGCGAGGGGGTATAGCCAAAAACATTCAGTACTTC.

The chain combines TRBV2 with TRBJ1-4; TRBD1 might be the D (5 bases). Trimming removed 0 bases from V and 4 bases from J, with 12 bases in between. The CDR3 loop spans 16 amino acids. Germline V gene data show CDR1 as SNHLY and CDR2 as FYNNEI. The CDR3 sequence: CASSEAGQGHNEKLFF. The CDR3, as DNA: TGTGCCAGCAGTGAAGCGGGGCAGGGCCATAATGAAAAACTGTTTTTT.

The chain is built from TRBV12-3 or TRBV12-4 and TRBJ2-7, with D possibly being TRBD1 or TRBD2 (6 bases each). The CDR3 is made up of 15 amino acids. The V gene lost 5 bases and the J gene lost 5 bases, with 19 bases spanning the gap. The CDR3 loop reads CASSGDGGGQHEQYF. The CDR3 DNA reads TGTGCCAGCAGTGGGGATGGTGGGGGGCAACACGAGCAGTACTTC.

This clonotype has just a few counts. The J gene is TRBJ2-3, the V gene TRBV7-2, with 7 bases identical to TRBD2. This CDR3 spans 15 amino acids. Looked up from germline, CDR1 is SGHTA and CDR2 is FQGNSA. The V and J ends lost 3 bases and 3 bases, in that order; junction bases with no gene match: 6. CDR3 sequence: CASSFAGVDTDTQYF. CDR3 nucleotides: TGTGCCAGCAGCTTCGCGGGAGTCGATACAGATACGCAGTATTTT.

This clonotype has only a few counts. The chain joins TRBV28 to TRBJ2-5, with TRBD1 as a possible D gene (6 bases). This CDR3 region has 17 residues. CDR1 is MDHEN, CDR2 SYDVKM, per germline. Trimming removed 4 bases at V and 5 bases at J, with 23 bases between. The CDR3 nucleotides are TGTGCCAGCAGTTCCAGGGGCGACCTACACCTCGGTGAGACCCAGTACTTC. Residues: CASSSRGDLHLGETQYF.

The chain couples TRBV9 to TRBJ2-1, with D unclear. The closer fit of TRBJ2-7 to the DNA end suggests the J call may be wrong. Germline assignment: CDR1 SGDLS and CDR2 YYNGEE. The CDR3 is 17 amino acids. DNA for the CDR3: TGTGCCAGCAGCGTAGGTGAGAGGTTTAGCTCCTACAATGAGCAGTACTTC. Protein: CASSVGERFSSYNEQYF.

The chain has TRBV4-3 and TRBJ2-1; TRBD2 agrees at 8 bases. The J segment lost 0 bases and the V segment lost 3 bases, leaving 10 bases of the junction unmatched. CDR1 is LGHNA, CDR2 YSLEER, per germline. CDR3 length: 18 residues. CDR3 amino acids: CASSQATSGASSYNEQFF. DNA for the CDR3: TGCGCCAGCAGCCAGGCTACTAGCGGAGCGAGCTCCTACAATGAGCAGTTCTTC.

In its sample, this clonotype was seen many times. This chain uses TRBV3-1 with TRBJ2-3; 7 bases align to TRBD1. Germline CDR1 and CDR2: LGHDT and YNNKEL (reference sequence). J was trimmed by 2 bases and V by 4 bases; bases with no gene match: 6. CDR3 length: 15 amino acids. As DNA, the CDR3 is TGTGCCAGCAGCCTACGGGACAGTTACACAGATACGCAGTATTTT. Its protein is CASSLRDSYTDTQYF.

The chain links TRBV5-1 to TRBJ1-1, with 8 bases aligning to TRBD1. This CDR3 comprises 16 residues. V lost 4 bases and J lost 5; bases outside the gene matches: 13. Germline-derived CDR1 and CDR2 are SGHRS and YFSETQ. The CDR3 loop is CASSHLTGATGTEAFF. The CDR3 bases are TGCGCCAGCAGCCACCTGACAGGGGCTACGGGGACTGAAGCTTTCTTT.

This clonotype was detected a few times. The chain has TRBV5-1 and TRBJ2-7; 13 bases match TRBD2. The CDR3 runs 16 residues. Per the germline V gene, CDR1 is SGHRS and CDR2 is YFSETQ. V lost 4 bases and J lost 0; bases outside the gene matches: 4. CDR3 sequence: CASSSGLAGVSYEQYF. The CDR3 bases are TGCGCCAGCAGCAGCGGACTAGCGGGAGTCTCCTACGAGCAGTACTTC.

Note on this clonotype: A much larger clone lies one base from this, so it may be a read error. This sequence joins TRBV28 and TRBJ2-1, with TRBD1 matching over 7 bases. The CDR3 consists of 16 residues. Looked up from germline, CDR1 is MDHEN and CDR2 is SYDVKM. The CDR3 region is CASSTTRGSANNEQLF. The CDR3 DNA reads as TGTGCCAGCAGCACTACCAGGGGGAGCGCGAACAATGAGCAGCTCTTC.

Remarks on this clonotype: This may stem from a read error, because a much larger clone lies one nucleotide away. The CDR3 bases are TGTGCCAGCAGCTTAGCGGGACAGCGAGGGGCCGAGCAGTACTTC. Translating it yields CASSLAGQRGAEQYF. The chain carries TRBV7-2 and TRBJ2-1, with 7 positions matching TRBD1. The DNA matches TRBJ2-7 better at its end, which makes the J call doubtful. This CDR3 is 15 amino acids long. Germline V gene lookup returns CDR1 SGHTA and CDR2 FQGNSA.

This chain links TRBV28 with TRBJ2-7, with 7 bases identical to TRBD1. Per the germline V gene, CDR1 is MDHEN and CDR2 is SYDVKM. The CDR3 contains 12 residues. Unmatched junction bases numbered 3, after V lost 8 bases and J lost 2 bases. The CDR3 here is CASGTAPYEQYF. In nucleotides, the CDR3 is TGTGCCAGCGGGACAGCCCCCTACGAGCAGTACTTC.

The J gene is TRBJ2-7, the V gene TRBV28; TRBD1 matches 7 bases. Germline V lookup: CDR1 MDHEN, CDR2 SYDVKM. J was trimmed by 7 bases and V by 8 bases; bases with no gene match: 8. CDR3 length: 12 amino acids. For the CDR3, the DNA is TGTGCCAGCGGGACAGATTACAATGAGCAGTACTTC. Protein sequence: CASGTDYNEQYF.